The TCR beta chain under discussion was sequenced for a study of human T cells and chemical hapten exposure. Turning to the study itself: Patients, largely female, had alopecia areata, totalis or universalis.

V dropped 6 bases and J dropped 1; count of bases not matched to a gene: 8. The CDR3 covers 17 residues. Germline V gene data show CDR1 as MNHNY and CDR2 as SVGAGI (reference sequence). Regarding time point: patch test 1, 2 weeks after DPC sensitization. Treatment: therapeutic diphenylcyclopropenone sensitization with weekly scalp DPC. Blood draws came first, before each patch test. About this clonotype itself: The antigen remains unidentified.

Library construction involved attaching unique molecular identifiers to individual cDNA molecules, which allowed quantitative, reproducible TCR counting. TCRdb recomputed calls from the RACE reads with MiXCR, one row per CDR3 protein. The table records under 120,000 distinct CDR3 sequences, approximately 10% of them present only once. Whole-study findings and limits: Compared to controls, expanded TCRs made significantly more large clusters of similar CDR3s.

The material was whole blood, obtained in connection with sensitization to the hapten diphenylcyclopropenone (DPC). This chain joins TRBV6-6 and TRBJ2-2, with 10 bases aligning to TRBD2. This TCR came from a woman between 40 and 55 years old with alopecia areata. Some clones in this sample may be carry-over from other donors' samples. DNA of the CDR3: TGTGCCAGCAGCTCTATAGCGGGGGGCCTGAACACCGGGGAGCTGTTTTTT. It specifies CASSSIAGGLNTGELFF.